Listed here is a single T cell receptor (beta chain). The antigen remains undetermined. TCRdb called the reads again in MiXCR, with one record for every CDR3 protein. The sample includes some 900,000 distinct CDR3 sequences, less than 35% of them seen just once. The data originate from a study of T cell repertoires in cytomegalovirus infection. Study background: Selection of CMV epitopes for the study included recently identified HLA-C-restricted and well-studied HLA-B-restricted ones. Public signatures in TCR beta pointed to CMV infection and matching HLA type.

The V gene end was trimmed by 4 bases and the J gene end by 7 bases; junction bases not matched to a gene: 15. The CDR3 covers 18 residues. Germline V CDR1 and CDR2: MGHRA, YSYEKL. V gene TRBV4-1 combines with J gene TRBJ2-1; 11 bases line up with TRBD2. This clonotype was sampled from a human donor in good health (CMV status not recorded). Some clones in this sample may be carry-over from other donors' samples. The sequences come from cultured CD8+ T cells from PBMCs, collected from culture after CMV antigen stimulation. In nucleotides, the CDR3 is TGCGCCAGCAGCCGAGATCGGGCTAGCGGGGGGACAGGGAATGAGCAGTTCTTC. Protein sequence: CASSRDRASGGTGNEQFF.